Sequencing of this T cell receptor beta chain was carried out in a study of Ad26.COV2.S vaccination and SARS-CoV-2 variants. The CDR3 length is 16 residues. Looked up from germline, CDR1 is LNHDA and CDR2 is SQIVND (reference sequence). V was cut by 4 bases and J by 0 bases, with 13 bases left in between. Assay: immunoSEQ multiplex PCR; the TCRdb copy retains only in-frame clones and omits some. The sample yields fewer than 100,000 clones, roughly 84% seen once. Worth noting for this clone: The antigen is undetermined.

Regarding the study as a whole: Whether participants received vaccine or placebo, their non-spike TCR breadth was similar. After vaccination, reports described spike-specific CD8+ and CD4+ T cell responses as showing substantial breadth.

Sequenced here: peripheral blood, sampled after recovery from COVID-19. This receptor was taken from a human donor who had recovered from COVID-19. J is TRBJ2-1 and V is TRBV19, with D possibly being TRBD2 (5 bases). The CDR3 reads CASSSGGLGSYNEQFF. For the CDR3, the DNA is TGTGCCAGTAGTAGCGGCGGGCTAGGCTCCTACAATGAGCAGTTCTTC.